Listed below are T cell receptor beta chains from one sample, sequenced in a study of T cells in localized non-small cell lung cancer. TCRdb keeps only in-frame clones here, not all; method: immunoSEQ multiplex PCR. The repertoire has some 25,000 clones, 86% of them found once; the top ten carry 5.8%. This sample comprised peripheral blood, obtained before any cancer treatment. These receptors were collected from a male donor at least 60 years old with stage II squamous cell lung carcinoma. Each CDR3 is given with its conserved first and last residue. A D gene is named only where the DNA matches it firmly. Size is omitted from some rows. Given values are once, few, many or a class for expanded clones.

CASSSGGGYGYTF | TGTGCCAGCAGCTCCGGGGGGGGCTATGGCTACACCTTC | TRBJ1-2 | TRBV11-3 | . | .
CASSLLGSRLAGVLPYNEQFF | TGTGCCAGCAGTTTATTAGGGAGCCGACTAGCGGGAGTTCTGCCCTACAATGAGCAGTTCTTC | TRBJ2-1 | TRBV28 | . | TRBD2
CASTDRGNQPQHF | TGTGCCAGCACTGACCGAGGGAATCAGCCCCAGCATTTT | TRBJ1-5 | TRBV6-1 | once | .
CASSRPGVNEQFF | TGTGCCAGCAGCCGCCCGGGGGTCAATGAGCAGTTCTTC | TRBJ2-1 | TRBV7-2 | . | .
CASSIVASGGQETQYF | TGTGCCAGTAGTATAGTAGCTAGCGGGGGTCAAGAGACCCAGTACTTC | TRBJ2-5 | TRBV19 | . | TRBD2
CASSSRPGGGANVLTF | TGTGCCAGCAGCTCAAGACCCGGAGGTGGGGCCAACGTCCTGACTTTC | TRBJ2-6 | TRBV7-2 | . | .
CASRMDKANTEAFF | TGTGCCAGCAGGATGGACAAGGCGAACACTGAAGCTTTCTTT | TRBJ1-1 | TRBV5-6 | . | .
CASSPAPQGIRVNEQFF | TGTGCCAGCAGCCCGGCACCACAGGGAATTCGTGTCAATGAGCAGTTCTTC | TRBJ2-1 | TRBV7-9 | . | .
CASSEFLASTDTQYF | TGTGCCAGCAGTGAATTCCTAGCGTCTACAGATACGCAGTATTTT | TRBJ2-3 | TRBV25-1 | . | .
CASSGKTGGPNTEAFF | TGTGCCAGCAGTGGAAAGACAGGGGGCCCGAACACTGAAGCTTTCTTT | TRBJ1-1 | TRBV27 | . | TRBD1
CSVELRDVSYNEQFF | TGCAGCGTTGAATTGAGGGACGTTTCCTACAATGAGCAGTTCTTC | TRBJ2-1 | TRBV29-1 | . | .
CASSLVGGTRGYTF | TGTGCCAGCAGCTTGGTAGGTGGTACACGTGGCTACACCTTC | TRBJ1-2 | TRBV5-4 | . | .
CASSLGQQTEAFF | TGTGCCAGCAGTTTGGGACAGCAAACTGAAGCTTTCTTT | TRBJ1-1 | TRBV28 | once | TRBD1
CASSPDGKGLSSSSNEQFF | TGTGCCAGCAGCCCCGACGGAAAAGGACTATCGAGTTCGAGCAATGAGCAGTTCTTC | TRBJ2-1 | TRBV4-2 | . | .
CASSAGQGSRSGYGYTF | TGTGCCAGCAGCGCAGGACAGGGGAGTCGGTCTGGTTATGGCTACACCTTC | TRBJ1-2 | TRBV7-9 | . | TRBD1
CASGSQGPYEQYF | TGTGCCAGCGGATCACAGGGGCCCTACGAGCAGTACTTC | TRBJ2-7 | TRBV6-5 | . | TRBD1
CASSLAGPNYGYTF | TGTGCCAGCAGCTTAGCCGGGCCAAACTATGGCTACACCTTC | TRBJ1-2 | TRBV7-2 | . | .
CASSITNQVTSGYTF | TGTGCCAGTAGTATAACCAACCAGGTAACCTCTGGCTACACCTTC | TRBJ1-2 | TRBV19 | . | .
CASSELKNTEAFF | TGCGCCAGCAGTGAATTGAAGAACACTGAAGCTTTCTTT | TRBJ1-1 | TRBV10-1 | . | .
CASSSRGAFSNQPQHF | TGTGCCAGCAGTTCTCGGGGGGCCTTTAGCAATCAGCCCCAGCATTTT | TRBJ1-5 | TRBV5-8 | . | .
CASSGQYNEQFF | TGTGCCAGCAGTGGACAGTACAATGAGCAGTTCTTC | TRBJ2-1 | TRBV2 | few | .
CASSQENRGEAFF | TGCGCCAGCAGCCAGGAGAACAGGGGCGAAGCTTTCTTT | TRBJ1-1 | TRBV4-3 | . | TRBD1
CASSARGSLNEKLFF | TGTGCCAGCAGCGCCCGGGGCAGCCTTAATGAAAAACTGTTTTTT | TRBJ1-4 | TRBV9 | . | .